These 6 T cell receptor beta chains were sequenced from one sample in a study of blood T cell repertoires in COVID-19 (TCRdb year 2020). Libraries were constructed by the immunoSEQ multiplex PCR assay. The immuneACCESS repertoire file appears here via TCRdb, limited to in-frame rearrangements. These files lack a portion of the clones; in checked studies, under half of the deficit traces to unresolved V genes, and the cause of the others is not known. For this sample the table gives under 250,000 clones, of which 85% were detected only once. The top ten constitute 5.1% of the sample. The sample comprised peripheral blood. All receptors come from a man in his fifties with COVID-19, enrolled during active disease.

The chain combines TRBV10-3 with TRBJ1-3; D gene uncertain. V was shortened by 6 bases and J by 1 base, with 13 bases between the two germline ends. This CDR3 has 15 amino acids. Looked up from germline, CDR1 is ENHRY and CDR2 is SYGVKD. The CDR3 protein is CAIRPMVSSGNTIYF. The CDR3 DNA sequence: TGTGCCATCAGACCCATGGTTAGTTCTGGAAACACCATATATTTT.

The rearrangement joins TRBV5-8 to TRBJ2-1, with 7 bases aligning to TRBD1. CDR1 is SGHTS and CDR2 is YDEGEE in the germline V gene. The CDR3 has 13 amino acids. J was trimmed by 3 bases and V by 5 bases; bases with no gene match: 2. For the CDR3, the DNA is TGTGCCAGCAGAAACAGGGGCTACAATGAGCAGTTCTTC. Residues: CASRNRGYNEQFF.

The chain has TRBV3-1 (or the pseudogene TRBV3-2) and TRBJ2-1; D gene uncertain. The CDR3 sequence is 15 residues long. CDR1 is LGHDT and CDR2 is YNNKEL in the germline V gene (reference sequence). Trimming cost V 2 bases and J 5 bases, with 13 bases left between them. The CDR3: CASSQPTFRDNEQFF. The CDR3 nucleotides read TGTGCCAGCAGCCAACCCACTTTTCGAGACAATGAGCAGTTCTTC.

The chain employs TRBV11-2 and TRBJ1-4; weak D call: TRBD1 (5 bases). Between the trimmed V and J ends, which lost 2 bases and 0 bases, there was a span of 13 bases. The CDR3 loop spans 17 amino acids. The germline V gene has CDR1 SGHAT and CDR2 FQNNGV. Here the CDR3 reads CASSLFRERATNEKLFF. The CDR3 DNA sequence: TGTGCCAGCAGCTTATTCAGGGAAAGGGCAACTAATGAAAAACTGTTTTTT.

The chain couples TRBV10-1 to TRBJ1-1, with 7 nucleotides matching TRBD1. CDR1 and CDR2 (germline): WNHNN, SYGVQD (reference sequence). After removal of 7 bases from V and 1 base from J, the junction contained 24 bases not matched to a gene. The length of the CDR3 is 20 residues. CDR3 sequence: CASTCHRGGGVVARNTEAFF. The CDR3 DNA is TGCGCCAGCACATGCCACAGGGGTGGTGGTGTCGTGGCGAGGAACACTGAAGCTTTCTTT.

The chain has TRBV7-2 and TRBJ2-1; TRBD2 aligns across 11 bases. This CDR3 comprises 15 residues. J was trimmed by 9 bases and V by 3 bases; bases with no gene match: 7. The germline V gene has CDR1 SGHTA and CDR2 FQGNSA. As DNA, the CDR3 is TGTGCCAGCAGCTTTAGCGGGGGGGCCGGGAGTGAGCAGTTCTTC. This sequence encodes CASSFSGGAGSEQFF.